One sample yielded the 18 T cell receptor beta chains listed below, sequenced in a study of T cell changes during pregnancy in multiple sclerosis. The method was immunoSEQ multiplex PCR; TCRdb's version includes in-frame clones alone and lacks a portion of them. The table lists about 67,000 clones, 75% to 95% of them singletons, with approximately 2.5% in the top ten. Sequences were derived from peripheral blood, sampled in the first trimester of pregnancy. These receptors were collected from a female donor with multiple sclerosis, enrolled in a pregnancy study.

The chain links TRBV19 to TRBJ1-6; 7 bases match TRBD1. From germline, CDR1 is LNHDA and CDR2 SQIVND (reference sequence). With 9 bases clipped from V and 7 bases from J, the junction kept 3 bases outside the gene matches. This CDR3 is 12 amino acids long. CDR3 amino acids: CASRDRNSPLHF. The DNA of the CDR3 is TGTGCCAGCCGGGACAGAAATTCACCCCTCCACTTT.

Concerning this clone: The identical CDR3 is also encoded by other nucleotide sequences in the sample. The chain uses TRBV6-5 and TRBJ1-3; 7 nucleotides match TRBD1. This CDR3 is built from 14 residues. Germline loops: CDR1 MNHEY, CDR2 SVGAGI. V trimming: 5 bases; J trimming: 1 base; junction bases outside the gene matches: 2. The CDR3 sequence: CASSATGSGNTIYF. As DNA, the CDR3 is TGTGCCAGCAGTGCGACAGGGTCTGGAAACACCATATATTTT.

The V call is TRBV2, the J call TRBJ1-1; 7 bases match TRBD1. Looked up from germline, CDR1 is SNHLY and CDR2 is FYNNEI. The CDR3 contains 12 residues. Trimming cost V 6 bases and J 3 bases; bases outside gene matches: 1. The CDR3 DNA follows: TGTGCCAGCAGAGGGGGCTACACTGAAGCTTTCTTT. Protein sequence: CASRGGYTEAFF.

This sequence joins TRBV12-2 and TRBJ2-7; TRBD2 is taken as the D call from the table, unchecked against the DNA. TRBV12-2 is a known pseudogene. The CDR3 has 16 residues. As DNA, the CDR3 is TGTGCAAGTCGCTACGGGACTAGCGGGAGCTTCTACGAGCAGTACTTC. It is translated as CASRYGTSGSFYEQYF.

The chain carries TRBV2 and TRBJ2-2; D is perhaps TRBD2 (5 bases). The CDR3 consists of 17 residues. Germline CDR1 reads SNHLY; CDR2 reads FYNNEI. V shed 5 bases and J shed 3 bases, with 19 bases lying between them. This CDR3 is CASSSPSGSGDTGELFF. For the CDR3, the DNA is TGTGCCAGCAGTTCACCATCGGGGTCCGGGGACACCGGGGAGCTGTTTTTT.

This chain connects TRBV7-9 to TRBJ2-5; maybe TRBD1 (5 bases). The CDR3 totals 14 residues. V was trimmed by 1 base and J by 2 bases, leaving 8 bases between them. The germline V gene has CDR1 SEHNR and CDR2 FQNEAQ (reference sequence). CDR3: CASSLGTPQETQYF. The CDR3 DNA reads TGTGCCAGCAGCTTAGGGACACCACAAGAGACCCAGTACTTC.

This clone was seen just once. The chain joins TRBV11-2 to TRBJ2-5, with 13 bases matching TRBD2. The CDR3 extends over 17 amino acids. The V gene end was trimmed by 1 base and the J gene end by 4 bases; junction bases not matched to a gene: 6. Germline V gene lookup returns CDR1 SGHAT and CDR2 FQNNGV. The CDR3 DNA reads TGTGCCAGCAGCTTAGGGACTAGCGGGGGAGTTGGAGAGACCCAGTACTTC. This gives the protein CASSLGTSGGVGETQYF.

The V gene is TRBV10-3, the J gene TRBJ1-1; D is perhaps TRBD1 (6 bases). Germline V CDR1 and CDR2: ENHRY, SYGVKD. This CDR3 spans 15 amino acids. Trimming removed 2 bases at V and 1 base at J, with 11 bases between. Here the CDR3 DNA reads TGTGCCATCAGTGAGAATGGGGGCCAGAACACTGAAGCTTTCTTT. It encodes CAISENGGQNTEAFF.

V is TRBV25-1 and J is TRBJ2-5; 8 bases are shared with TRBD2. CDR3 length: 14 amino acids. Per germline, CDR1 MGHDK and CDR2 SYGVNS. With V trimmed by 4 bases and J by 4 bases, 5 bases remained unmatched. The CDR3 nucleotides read TGTGCCAGCAGTGCCCGGGGGGGTCGAGAGACCCAGTACTTC. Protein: CASSARGGRETQYF. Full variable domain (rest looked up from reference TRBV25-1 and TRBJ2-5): EADIYQTPRYLVIGTGKKITLECSQTMGHDKMYWYQQDPGMELHLIHYSYGVNSTEKGDLSSESTVSRIRTEHFPLTLESARPSHTSQYLCASSARGGRETQYFGPGTRLLVL.

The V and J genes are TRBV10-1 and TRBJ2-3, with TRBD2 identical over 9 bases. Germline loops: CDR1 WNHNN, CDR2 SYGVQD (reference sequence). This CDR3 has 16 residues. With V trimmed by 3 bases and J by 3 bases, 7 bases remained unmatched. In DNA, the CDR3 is TGCGCCAGCAGTGAAATAGCGGGAGTGGGTACAGATACGCAGTATTTT. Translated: CASSEIAGVGTDTQYF.

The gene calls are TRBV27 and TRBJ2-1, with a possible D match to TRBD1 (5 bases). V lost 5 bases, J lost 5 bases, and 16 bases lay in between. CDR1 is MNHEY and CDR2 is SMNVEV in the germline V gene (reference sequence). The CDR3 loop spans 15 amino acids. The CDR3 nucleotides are TGTGCCAGCAGTACCAGGGTAAAGGTGAACAATGAGCAGTTCTTC. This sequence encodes CASSTRVKVNNEQFF.

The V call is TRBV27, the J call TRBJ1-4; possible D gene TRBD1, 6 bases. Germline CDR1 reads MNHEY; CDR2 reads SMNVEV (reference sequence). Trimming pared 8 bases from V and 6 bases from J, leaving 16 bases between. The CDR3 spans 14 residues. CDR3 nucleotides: TGTGCCAGCGGTCACAGGGAATCGGATGAAAAACTGTTTTTT. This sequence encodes CASGHRESDEKLFF.

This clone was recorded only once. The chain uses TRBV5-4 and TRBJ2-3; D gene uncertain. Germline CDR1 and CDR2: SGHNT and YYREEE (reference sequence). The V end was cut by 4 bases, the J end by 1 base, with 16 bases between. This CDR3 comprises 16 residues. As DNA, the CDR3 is TGTGCCAGCAGCAAAAAGCTTAATCCGGGCACAGATACGCAGTATTTT. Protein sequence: CASSKKLNPGTDTQYF.

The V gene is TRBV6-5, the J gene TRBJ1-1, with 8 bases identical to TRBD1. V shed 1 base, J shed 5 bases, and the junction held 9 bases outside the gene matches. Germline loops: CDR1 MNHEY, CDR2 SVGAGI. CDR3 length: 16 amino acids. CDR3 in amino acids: CASSYFTTGVRTEAFF. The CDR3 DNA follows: TGTGCCAGCAGTTACTTTACGACAGGGGTTCGGACTGAAGCTTTCTTT.

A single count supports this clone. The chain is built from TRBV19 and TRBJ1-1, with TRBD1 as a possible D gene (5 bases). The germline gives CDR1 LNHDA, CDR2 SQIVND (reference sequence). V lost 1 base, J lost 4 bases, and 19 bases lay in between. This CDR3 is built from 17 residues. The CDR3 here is CASSIGSGDPLFTEAFF. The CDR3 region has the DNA TGTGCCAGTAGTATAGGGTCGGGGGACCCTTTGTTCACTGAAGCTTTCTTT.

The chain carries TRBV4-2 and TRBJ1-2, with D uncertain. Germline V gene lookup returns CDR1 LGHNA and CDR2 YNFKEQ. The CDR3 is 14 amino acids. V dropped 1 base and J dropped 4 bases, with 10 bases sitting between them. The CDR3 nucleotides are TGTGCCAGCAGCCAAGTCCGGGGATCCTATGGCTACACCTTC. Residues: CASSQVRGSYGYTF.

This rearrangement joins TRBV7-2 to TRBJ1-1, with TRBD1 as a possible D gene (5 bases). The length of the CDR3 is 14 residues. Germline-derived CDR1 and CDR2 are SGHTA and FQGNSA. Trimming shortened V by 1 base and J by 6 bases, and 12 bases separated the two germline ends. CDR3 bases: TGTGCCAGCAGCTTAGGGGGGGGATTCCCTGAAGCTTTCTTT. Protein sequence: CASSLGGGFPEAFF. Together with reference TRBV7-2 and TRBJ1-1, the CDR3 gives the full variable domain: GAGVSQSPSNKVTEKGKDVELRCDPISGHTALYWYRQSLGQGLEFLIYFQGNSAPDKSGLPSDRFSAERTGGSVSTLTIQRTQQEDSAVYLCASSLGGGFPEAFFGQGTRLTVV.

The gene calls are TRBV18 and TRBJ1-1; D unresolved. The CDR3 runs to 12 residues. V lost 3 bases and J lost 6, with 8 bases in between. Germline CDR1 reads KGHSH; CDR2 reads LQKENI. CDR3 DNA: TGTGCCAGCTCACCTTTCGAGGCTGAAGCTTTCTTT. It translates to CASSPFEAEAFF.